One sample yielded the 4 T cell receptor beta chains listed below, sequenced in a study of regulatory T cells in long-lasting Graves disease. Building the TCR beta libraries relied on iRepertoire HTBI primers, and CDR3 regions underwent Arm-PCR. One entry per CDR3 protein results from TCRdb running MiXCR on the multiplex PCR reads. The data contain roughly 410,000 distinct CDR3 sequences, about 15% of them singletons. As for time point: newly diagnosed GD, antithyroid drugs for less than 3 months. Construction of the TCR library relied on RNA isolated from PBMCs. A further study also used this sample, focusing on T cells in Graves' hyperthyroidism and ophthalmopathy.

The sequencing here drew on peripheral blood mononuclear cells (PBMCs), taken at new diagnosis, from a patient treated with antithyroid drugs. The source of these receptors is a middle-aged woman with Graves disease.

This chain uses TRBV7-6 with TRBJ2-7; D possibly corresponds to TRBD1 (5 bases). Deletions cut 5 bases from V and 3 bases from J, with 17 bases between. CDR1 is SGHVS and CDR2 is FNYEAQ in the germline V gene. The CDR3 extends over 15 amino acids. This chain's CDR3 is CASSPRIGHSYEQYF. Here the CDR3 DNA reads TGTGCCAGCAGCCCTAGGATCGGACACAGCTACGAGCAGTACTTC.

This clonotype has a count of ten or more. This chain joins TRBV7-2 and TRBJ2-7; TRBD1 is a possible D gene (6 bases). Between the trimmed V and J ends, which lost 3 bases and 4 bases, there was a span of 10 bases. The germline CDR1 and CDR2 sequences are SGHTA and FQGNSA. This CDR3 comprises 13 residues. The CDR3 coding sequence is TGTGCCAGCAGCTTCGGGACACTTTACGAGCAGTACTTC. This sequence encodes CASSFGTLYEQYF. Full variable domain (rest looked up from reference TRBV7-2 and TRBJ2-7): GAGVSQSPSNKVTEKGKDVELRCDPISGHTALYWYRQSLGQGLEFLIYFQGNSAPDKSGLPSDRFSAERTGGSVSTLTIQRTQQEDSAVYLCASSFGTLYEQYFGPGTRLTVT.

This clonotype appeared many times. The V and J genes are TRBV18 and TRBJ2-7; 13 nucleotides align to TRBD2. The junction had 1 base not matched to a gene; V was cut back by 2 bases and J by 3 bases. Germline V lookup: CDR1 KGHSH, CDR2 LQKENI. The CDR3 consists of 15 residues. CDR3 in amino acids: CASSPGTSGIYEQYF. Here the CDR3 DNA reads TGTGCCAGCTCACCAGGGACTAGCGGGATCTACGAGCAGTACTTC.

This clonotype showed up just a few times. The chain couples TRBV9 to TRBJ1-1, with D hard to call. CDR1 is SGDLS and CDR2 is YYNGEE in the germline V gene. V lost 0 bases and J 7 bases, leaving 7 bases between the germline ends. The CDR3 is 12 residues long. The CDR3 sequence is CASSVGQNEAFF. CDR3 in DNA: TGTGCCAGCAGCGTAGGTCAGAATGAAGCTTTCTTT. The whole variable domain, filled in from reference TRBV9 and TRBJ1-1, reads DSGVTQTPKHLITATGQRVTLRCSPRSGDLSVYWYQQSLDQGLQFLIQYYNGEERAKGNILERFSAQQFPDLHSELNLSSLELGDSALYFCASSVGQNEAFFGQGTRLTVV.